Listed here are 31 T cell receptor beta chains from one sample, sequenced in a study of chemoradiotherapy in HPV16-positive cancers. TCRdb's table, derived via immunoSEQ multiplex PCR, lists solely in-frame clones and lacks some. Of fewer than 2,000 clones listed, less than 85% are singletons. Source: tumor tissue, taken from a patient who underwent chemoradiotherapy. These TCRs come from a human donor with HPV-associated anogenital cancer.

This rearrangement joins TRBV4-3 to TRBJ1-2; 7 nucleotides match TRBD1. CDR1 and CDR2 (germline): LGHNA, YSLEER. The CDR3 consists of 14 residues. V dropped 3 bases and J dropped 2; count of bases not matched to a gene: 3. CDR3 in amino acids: CASSQGQLNYGYTF. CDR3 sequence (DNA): TGCGCCAGCAGCCAGGGACAGTTAAACTATGGCTACACCTTC.

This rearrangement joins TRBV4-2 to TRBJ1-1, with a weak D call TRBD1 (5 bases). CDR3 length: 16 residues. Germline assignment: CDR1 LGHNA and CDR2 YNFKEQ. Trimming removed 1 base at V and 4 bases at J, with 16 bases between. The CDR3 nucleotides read TGTGCCAGCAGCCAAGTCCTAGCCCAGGGTTTCACTGAAGCTTTCTTT. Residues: CASSQVLAQGFTEAFF.

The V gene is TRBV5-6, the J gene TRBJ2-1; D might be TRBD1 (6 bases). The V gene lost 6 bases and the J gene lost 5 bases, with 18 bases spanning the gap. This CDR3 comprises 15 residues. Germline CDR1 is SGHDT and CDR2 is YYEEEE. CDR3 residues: CASTNRALANNEQFF. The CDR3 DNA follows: TGTGCCAGCACCAACAGGGCCTTGGCGAACAATGAGCAGTTCTTC.

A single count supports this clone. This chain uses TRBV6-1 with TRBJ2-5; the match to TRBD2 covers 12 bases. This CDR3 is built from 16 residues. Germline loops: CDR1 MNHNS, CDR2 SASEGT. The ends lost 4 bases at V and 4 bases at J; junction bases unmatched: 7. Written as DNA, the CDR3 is TGTGCCAGCAGTGTTCTAGCGGGAGGGGGGGGAGAGACCCAGTACTTC. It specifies CASSVLAGGGGETQYF.

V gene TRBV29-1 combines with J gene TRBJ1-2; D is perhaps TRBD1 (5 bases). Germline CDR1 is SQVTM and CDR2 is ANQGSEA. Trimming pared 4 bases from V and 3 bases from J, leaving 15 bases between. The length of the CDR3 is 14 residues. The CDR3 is CSVVLTGRDYGYTF. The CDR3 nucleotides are TGCAGCGTTGTTTTAACAGGCAGAGACTATGGCTACACCTTC.

CDR3 residues: CASSGQGAGDTQYF. In DNA form, the CDR3 reads TGTGCCAGCAGTGGGCAGGGGGCGGGAGATACGCAGTATTTT. This chain links TRBV6-1 with TRBJ2-3; TRBD1 matches at 8 bases. The CDR3 runs to 14 residues. Germline loops: CDR1 MNHNS, CDR2 SASEGT. V gave up 4 bases and J gave up 5 bases; unmatched junction bases: 5.

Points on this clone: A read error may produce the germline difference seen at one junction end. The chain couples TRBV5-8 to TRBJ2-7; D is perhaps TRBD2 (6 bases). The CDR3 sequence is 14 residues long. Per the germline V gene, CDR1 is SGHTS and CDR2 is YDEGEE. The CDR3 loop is CASSYGDFSYAQYF. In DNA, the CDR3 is TGTGCCAGCAGCTATGGGGACTTCTCCTACGCGCAGTACTTC.

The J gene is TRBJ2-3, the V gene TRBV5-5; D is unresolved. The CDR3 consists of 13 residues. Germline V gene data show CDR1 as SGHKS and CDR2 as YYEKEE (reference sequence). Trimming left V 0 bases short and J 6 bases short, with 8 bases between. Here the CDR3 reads CASSLELADTQYF. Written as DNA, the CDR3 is TGTGCCAGCAGCTTGGAACTGGCGGATACGCAGTATTTT.

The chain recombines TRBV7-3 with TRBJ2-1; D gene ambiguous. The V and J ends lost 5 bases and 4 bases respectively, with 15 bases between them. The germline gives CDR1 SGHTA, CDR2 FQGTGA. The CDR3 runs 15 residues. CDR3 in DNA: TGTGCCAGCAGCCTACACTCGGGTGGGTACAATGAGCAGTTCTTC. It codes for CASSLHSGGYNEQFF.

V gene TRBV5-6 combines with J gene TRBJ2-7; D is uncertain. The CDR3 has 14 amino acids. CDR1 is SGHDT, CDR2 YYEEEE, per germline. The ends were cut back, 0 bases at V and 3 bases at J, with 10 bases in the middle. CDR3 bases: TGTGCCAGCAGCTTGGGACACTTAGACTACGAGCAGTACTTC. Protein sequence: CASSLGHLDYEQYF.

CDR3 loop: CASSKAGSGTDTQYF. The CDR3 DNA reads as TGTGCCAGCAGCAAAGCTGGTAGCGGGACAGATACGCAGTATTTT. The chain combines TRBV21-1 with TRBJ2-3; no check of the table's D call, TRBD2, against the DNA was made. TRBV21-1 represents a pseudogene. The CDR3 is 15 residues long.

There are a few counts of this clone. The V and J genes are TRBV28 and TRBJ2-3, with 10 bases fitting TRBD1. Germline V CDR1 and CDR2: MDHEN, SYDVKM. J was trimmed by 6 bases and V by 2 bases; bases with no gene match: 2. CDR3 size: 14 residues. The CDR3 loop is CASSLDRGLDTQYF. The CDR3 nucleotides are TGTGCCAGCAGTTTAGACAGGGGGCTGGATACGCAGTATTTT. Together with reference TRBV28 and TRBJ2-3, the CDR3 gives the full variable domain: DVKVTQSSRYLVKRTGEKVFLECVQDMDHENMFWYRQDPGLGLRLIYFSYDVKMKEKGDIPEGYSVSREKKERFSLILESASTNQTSMYLCASSLDRGLDTQYFGPGTRLTVL.

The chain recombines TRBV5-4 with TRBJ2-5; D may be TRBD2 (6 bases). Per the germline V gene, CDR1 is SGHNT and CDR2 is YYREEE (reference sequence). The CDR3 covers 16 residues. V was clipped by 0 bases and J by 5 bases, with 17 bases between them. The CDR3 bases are TGTGCCAGCAGCTTGGACCCTTCGGGAGTCGGGGAGACCCAGTACTTC. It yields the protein CASSLDPSGVGETQYF.

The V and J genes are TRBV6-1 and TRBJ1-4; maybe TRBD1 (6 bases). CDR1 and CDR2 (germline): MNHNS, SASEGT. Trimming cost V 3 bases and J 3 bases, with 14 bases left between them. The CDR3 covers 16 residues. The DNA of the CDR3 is TGTGCCAGCAGTGATAACCAGGGGCTTGCTAATGAAAAACTGTTTTTT. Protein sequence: CASSDNQGLANEKLFF.

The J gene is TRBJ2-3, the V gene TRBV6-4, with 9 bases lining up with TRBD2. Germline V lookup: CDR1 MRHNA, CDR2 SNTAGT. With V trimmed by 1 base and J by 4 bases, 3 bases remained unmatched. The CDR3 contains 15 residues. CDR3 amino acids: CASSDFSGGADTQYF. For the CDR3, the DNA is TGTGCCAGCAGTGACTTTAGCGGGGGTGCAGATACGCAGTATTTT.

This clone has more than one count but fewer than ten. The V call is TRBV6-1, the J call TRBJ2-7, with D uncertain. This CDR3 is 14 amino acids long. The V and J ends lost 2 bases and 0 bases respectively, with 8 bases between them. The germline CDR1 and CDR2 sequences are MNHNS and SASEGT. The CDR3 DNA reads TGTGCCAGCAGTGAACGGGCAACCTCCTACGAGCAGTACTTC. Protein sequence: CASSERATSYEQYF.

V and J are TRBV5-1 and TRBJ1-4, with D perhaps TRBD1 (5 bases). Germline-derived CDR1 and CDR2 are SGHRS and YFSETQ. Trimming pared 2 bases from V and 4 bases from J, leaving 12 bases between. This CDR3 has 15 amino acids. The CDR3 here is CASSFGSGGNEKLFF. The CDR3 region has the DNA TGCGCCAGCAGCTTCGGCTCGGGGGGTAATGAAAAACTGTTTTTT.

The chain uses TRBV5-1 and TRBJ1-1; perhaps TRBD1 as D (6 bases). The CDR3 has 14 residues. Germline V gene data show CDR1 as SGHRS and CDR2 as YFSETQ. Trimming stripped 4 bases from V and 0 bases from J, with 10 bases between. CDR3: CASSNDRLNTEAFF. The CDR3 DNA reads TGCGCCAGCAGCAATGACAGGTTGAACACTGAAGCTTTCTTT.

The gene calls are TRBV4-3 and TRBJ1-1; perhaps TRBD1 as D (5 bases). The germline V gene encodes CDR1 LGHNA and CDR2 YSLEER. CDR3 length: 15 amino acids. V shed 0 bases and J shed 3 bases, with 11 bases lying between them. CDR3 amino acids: CASSQDFEGYTEAFF. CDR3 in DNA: TGCGCCAGCAGCCAAGATTTCGAGGGGTACACTGAAGCTTTCTTT.

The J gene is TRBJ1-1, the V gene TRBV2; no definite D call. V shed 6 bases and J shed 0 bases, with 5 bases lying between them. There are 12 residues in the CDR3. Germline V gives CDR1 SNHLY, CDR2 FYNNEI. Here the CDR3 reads CASRRMNTEAFF. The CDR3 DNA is TGTGCCAGCAGACGCATGAACACTGAAGCTTTCTTT.

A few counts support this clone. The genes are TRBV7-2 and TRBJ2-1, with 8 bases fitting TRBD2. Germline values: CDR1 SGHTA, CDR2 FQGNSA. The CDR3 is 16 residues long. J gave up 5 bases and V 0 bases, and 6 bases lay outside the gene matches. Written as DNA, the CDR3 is TGTGCCAGCAGCTTAGCGCTGGTAGCGGGAAACAATGAGCAGTTCTTC. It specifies CASSLALVAGNNEQFF. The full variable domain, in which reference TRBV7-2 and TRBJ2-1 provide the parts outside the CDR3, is GAGVSQSPSNKVTEKGKDVELRCDPISGHTALYWYRQSLGQGLEFLIYFQGNSAPDKSGLPSDRFSAERTGGSVSTLTIQRTQQEDSAVYLCASSLALVAGNNEQFFGPGTRLTVL.

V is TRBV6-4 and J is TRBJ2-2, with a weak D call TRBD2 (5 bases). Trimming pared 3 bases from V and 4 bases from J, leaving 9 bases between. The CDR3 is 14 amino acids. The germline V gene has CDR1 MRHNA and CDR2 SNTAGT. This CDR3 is CASSDVASTGELFF. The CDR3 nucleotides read TGTGCCAGCAGTGATGTAGCGAGCACCGGGGAGCTGTTTTTT.

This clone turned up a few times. CDR3 residues: CAISAPGVPDTQYF. CDR3 DNA: TGTGCCATCAGTGCCCCGGGGGTCCCAGATACGCAGTATTTT. The J gene is TRBJ2-3, the V gene TRBV10-3; D may be TRBD2 (6 bases). The CDR3 extends over 14 amino acids. The germline CDR1 and CDR2 sequences are ENHRY and SYGVKD. With 4 bases removed from V and 4 bases from J, the gap between germline ends came to 12 bases.

The CDR3 here is CASSWHSNATKSGQRLTF. The DNA of the CDR3 is TGTGCCAGCAGCTGGCACTCTAATGCCACAAAGTCGGGCCAACGTCTGACTTTC. The chain has TRBV7-7 and TRBJ2-6; D remains unclear. The CDR3 is made up of 18 amino acids. V was clipped by 4 bases and J by 16 bases, with 32 bases between them. Germline CDR1 is SSHAT and CDR2 is FNYEAQ (reference sequence). Full variable domain (outside the CDR3, taken from reference TRBV7-7 and TRBJ2-6): GAGVSQSPRYKVTKRGQDVTLRCDPISSHATLYWYQQALGQGPEFLTYFNYEAQPDKSGLPSDRFSAERPEGSISTLTIQRTEQRDSAMYRCASSWHSNATKSGQRLTFGAGSRLTVL.

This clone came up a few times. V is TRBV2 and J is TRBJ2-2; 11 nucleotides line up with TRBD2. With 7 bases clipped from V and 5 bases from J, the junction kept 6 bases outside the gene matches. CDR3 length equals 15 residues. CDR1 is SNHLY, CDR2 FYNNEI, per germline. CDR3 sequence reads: CASTEIAGGTGELFF. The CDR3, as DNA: TGTGCCAGCACCGAAATAGCGGGAGGGACCGGGGAGCTGTTTTTT.

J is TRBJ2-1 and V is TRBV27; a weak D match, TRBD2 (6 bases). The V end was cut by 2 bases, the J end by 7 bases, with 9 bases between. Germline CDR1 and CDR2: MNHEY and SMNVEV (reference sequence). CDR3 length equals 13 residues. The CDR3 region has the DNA TGTGCCAGCAGTTTAAATGCGGGAAATGAGCAGTTCTTC. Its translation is CASSLNAGNEQFF.

This CDR3 is CASSPDRATYEQYF. The DNA for the CDR3 is TGTGCCAGCAGCCCCGACAGGGCGACCTACGAGCAGTACTTC. The chain combines TRBV5-6 with TRBJ2-7; 7 nucleotides line up with TRBD1. The CDR3 length is 14 residues. V shed 4 bases and J 2 bases; nucleotides not matched to a gene: 6. Germline lookup yields CDR1 SGHDT and CDR2 YYEEEE.

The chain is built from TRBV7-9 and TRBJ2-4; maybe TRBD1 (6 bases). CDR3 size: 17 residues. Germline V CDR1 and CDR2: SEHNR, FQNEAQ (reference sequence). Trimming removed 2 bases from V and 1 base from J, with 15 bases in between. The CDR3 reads CASSLMSGVGAKNIQYF. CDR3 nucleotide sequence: TGTGCCAGCAGCTTAATGTCAGGGGTTGGGGCCAAAAACATTCAGTACTTC.

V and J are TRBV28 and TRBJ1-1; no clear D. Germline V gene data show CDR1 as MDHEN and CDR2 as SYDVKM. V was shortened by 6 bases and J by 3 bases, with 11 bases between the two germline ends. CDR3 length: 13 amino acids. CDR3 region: CASSPDRYTEAFF. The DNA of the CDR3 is TGTGCCAGCAGCCCCGACCGGTACACTGAAGCTTTCTTT.

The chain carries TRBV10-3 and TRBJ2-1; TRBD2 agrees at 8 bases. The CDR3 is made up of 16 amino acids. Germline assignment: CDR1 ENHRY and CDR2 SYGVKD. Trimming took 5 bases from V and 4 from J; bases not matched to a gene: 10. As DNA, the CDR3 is TGTGCCATCAGTCTAACCGGCCAGCGGGGGTACAATGAGCAGTTCTTC. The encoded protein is CAISLTGQRGYNEQFF.

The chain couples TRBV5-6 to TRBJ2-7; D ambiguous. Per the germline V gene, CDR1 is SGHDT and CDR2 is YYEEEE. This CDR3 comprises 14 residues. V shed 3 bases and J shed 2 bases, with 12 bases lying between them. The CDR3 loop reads CASSSEAGAYEQYF. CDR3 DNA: TGTGCCAGCAGCTCTGAAGCCGGAGCCTACGAGCAGTACTTC.